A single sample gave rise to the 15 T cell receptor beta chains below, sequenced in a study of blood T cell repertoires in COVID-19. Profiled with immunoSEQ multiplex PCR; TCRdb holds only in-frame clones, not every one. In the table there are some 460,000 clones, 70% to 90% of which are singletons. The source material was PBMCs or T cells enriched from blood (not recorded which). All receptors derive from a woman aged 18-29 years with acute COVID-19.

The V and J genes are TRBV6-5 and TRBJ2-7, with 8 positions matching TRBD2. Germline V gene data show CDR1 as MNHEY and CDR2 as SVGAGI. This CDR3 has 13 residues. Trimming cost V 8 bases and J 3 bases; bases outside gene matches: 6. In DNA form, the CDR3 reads TGTGCCAGCGCCCTAGGGACTAGCTACGAGCAGTACTTC. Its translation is CASALGTSYEQYF.

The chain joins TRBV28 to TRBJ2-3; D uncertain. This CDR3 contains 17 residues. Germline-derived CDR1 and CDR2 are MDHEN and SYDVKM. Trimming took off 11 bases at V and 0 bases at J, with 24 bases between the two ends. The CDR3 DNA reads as TGTGCCTCCCAGAGTGAGGAAGTCTGGGTGAGCACAGATACGCAGTATTTT. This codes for CASQSEEVWVSTDTQYF. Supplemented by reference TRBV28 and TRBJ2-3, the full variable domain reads DVKVTQSSRYLVKRTGEKVFLECVQDMDHENMFWYRQDPGLGLRLIYFSYDVKMKEKGDIPEGYSVSREKKERFSLILESASTNQTSMYLCASQSEEVWVSTDTQYFGPGTRLTVL.

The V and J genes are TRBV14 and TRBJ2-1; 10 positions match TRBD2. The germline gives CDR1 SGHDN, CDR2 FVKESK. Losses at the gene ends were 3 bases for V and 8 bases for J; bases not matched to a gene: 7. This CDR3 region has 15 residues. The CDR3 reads CASSQTSGPGDEQFF. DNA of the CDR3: TGTGCCAGCAGCCAGACTAGCGGGCCGGGGGATGAGCAGTTCTTC.

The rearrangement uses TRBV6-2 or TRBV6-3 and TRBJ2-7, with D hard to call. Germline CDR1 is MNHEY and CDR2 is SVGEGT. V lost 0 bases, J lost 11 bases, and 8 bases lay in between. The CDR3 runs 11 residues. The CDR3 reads CASSYSFVEYF. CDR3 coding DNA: TGTGCCAGCAGTTACTCCTTCGTCGAGTACTTC.

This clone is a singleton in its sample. The CDR3 here is CASSPPRGLYTEAFF. CDR3 sequence (DNA): TGTGCCAGCAGTCCACCAAGGGGGCTCTACACTGAAGCTTTCTTT. V and J are TRBV28 and TRBJ1-1, with TRBD1 identical over 7 bases. V was pared by 5 bases and J by 3 bases, with 9 bases of the junction left unmatched. The V gene's germline CDR1 is MDHEN and CDR2 SYDVKM. This CDR3 is built from 15 residues.

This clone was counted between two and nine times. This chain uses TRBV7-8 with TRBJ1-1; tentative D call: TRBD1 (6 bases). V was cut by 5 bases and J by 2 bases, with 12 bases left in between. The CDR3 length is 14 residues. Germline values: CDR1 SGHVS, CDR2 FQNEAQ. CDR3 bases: TGTGCCAGCAGCCGAGGACAGATAAACACTGAAGCTTTCTTT. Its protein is CASSRGQINTEAFF.

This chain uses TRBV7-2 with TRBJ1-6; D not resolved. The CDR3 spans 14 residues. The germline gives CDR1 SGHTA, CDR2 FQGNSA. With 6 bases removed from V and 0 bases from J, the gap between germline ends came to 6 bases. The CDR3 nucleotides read TGTGCCAGCAGTCGCAGCTCCTATAATTCACCCCTCCACTTT. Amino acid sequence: CASSRSSYNSPLHF.

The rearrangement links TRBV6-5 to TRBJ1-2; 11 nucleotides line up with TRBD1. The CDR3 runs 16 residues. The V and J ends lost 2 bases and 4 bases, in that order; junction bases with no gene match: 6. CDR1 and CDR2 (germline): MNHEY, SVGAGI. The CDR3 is CASSYDSGTGGYGYTF. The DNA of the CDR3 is TGTGCCAGCAGTTACGACTCCGGGACAGGGGGCTATGGCTACACCTTC.

The CDR3 DNA follows: TGTGCCAGCAGCTTAATTAAGGGGCTGGTGGGCTACACCTTC. It yields the protein CASSLIKGLVGYTF. The chain has TRBV5-4 and TRBJ1-2; D possibly corresponds to TRBD1 (5 bases). V lost 2 bases and J lost 8, with 16 bases in between. The CDR3 length is 14 residues. Germline CDR1 and CDR2: SGHNT and YYREEE (reference sequence).

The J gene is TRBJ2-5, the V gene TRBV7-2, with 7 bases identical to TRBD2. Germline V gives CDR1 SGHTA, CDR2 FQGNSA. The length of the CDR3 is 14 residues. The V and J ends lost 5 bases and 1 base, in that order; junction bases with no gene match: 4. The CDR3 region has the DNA TGTGCCAGCAGCCATGCGGGGGTCCAAGAGACCCAGTACTTC. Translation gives CASSHAGVQETQYF.

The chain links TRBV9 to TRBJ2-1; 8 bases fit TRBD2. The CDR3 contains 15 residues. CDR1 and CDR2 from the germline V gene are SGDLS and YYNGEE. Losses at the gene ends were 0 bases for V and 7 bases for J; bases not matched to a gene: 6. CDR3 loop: CASSVDGSSGNEQFF. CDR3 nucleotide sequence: TGTGCCAGCAGCGTAGATGGTTCTAGCGGGAATGAGCAGTTCTTC.

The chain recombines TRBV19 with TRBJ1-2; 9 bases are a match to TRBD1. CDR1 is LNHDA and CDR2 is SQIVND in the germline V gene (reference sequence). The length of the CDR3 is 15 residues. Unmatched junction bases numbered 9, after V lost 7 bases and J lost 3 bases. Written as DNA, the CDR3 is TGTGCCAGTACCTCCGGGACAGGGTCTTACTATGGCTACACCTTC. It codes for CASTSGTGSYYGYTF.

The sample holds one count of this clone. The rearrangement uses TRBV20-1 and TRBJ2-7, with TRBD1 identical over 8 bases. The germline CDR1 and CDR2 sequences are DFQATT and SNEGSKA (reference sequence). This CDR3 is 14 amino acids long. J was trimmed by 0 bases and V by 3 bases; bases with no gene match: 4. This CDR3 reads CSASRDRNSYEQYF. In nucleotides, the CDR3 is TGCAGTGCTAGTCGGGACAGGAACTCCTACGAGCAGTACTTC.

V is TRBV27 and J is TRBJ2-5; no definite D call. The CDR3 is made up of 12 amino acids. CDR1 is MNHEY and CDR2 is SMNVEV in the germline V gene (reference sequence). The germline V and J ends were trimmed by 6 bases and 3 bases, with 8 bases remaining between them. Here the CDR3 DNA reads TGTGCCAGCAGGGGCTACAAAGAGACCCAGTACTTC. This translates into CASRGYKETQYF.

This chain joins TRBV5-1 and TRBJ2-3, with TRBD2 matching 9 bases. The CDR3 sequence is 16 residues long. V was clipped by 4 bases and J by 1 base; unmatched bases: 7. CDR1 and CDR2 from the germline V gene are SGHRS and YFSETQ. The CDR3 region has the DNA TGCGCCAGCAGCCCGGAGGTAGCGGGGGGCACAGATACGCAGTATTTT. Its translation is CASSPEVAGGTDTQYF.